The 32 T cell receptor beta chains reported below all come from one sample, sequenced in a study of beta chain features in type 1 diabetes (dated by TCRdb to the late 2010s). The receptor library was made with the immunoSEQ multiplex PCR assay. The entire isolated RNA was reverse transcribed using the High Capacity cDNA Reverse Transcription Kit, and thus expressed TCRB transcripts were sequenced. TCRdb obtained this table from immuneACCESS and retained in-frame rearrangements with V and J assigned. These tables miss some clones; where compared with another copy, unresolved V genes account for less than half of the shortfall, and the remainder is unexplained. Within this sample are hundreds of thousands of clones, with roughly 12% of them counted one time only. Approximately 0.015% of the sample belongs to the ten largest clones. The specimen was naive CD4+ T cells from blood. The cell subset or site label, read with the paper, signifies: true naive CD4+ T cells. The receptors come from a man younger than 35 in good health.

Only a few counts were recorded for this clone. The CDR3 sequence: CASSLAGLVNEQFF. The CDR3 bases are TGTGCCAGCAGTTTAGCGGGGCTCGTCAATGAGCAGTTCTTC. The V call is TRBV25-1, the J call TRBJ2-1, with TRBD2 matching 8 bases. The CDR3 runs 14 residues. Germline loops: CDR1 MGHDK, CDR2 SYGVNS. With 5 bases clipped from V and 6 bases from J, the junction kept 6 bases outside the gene matches. Together with reference TRBV25-1 and TRBJ2-1, the CDR3 gives the full variable domain: EADIYQTPRYLVIGTGKKITLECSQTMGHDKMYWYQQDPGMELHLIHYSYGVNSTEKGDLSSESTVSRIRTEHFPLTLESARPSHTSQYLCASSLAGLVNEQFFGPGTRLTVL.

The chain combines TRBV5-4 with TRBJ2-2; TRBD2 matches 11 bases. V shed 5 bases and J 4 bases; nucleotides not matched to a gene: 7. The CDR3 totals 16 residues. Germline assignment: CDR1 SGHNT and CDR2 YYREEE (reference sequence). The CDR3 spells CASRITSGGRTGELFF. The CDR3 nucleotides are TGTGCCAGCAGGATTACTAGCGGGGGCCGCACCGGGGAGCTGTTTTTT.

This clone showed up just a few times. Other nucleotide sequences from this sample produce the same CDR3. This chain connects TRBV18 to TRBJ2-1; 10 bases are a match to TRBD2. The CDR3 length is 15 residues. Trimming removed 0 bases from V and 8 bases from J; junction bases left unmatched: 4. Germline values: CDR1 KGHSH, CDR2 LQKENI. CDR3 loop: CASSPPGLAGDEQFF. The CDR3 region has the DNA TGTGCCAGCTCACCACCCGGCCTAGCGGGAGATGAGCAGTTCTTC.

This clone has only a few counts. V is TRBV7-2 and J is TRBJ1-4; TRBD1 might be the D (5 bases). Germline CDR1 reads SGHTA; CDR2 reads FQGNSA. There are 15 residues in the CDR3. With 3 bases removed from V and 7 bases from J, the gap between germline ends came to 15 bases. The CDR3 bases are TGTGCCAGCAGCTTGATGAGGGGAGGGAGTGAAAAACTGTTTTTT. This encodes CASSLMRGGSEKLFF.

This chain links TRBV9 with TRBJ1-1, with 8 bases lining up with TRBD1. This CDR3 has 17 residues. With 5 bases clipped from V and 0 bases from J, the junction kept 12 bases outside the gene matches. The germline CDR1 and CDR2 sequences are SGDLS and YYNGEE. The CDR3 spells CASSPTGGLFMNTEAFF. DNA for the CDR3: TGTGCCAGCAGTCCAACAGGGGGTTTGTTCATGAACACTGAAGCTTTCTTT.

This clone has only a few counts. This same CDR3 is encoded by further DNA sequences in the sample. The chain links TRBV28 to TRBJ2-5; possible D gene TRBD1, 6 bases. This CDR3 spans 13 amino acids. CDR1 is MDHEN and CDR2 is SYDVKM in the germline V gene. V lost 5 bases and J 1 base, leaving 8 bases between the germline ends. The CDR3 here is CASSLGGQETQYF. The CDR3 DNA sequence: TGTGCCAGCAGTCTAGGGGGCCAAGAGACCCAGTACTTC.

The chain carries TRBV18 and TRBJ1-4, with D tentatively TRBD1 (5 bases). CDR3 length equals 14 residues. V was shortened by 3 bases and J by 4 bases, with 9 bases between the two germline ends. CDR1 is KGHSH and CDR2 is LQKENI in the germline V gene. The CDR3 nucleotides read TGTGCCAGCTCACCTGACAGAAGTAATGAAAAACTGTTTTTT. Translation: CASSPDRSNEKLFF.

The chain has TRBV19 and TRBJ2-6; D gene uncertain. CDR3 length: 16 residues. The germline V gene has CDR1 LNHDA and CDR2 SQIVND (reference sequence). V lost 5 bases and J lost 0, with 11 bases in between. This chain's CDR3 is CASSSTDSSGANVLTF. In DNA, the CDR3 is TGTGCCAGTAGTTCGACTGATAGCTCTGGGGCCAACGTCCTGACTTTC.

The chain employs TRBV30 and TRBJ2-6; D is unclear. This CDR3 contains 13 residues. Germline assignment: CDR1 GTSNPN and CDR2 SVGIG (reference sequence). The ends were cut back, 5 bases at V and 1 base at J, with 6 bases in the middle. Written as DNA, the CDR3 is TGTGCCTGGCAGTATTCTGGGGCCAACGTCCTGACTTTC. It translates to CAWQYSGANVLTF.

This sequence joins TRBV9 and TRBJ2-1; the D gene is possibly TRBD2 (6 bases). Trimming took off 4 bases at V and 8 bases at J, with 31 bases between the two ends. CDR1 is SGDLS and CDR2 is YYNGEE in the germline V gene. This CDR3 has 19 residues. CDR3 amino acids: CASSPRIHVGAGWGDEQFF. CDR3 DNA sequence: TGTGCCAGCAGCCCTCGAATCCACGTAGGGGCCGGCTGGGGGGATGAGCAGTTCTTC.

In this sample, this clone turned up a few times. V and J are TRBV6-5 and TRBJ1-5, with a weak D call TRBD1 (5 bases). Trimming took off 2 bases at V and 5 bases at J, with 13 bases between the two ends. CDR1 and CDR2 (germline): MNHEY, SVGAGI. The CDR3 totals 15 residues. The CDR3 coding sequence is TGTGCCAGCAGTTACGGGGCAGGCGTTCATCAGCCCCAGCATTTT. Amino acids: CASSYGAGVHQPQHF.

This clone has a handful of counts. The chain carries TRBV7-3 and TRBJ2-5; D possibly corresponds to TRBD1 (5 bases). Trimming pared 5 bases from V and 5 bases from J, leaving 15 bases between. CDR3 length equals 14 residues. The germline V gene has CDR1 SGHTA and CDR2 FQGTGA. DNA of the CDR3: TGTGCCAGCAGCGCGAACCAGGGCTCGGAGACCCAGTACTTC. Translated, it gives CASSANQGSETQYF. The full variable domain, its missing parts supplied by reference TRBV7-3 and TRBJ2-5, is GAGVSQTPSNKVTEKGKYVELRCDPISGHTALYWYRQSLGQGPEFLIYFQGTGAADDSGLPNDRFFAVRPEGSVSTLKIQRTERGDSAVYLCASSANQGSETQYFGPGTRLLVL.

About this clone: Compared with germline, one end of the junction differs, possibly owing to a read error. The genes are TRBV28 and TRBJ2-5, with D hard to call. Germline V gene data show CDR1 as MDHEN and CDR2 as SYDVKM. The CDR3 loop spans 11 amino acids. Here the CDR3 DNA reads TGTGCCAGCAGCCAAGTAGCACTGCCAGACTTC. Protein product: CASSQVALPDF.

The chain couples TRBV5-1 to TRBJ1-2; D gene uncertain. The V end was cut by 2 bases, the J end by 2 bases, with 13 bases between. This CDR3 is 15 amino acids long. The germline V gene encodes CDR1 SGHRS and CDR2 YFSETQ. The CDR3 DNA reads TGCGCCAGCAGCTTCGGGGAATCTACGAACTATGGCTACACCTTC. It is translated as CASSFGESTNYGYTF. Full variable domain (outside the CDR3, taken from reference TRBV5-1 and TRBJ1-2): KAGVTQTPRYLIKTRGQQVTLSCSPISGHRSVSWYQQTPGQGLQFLFEYFSETQRNKGNFPGRFSGRQFSNSRSEMNVSTLELGDSALYLCASSFGESTNYGYTFGSGTRLTVV.

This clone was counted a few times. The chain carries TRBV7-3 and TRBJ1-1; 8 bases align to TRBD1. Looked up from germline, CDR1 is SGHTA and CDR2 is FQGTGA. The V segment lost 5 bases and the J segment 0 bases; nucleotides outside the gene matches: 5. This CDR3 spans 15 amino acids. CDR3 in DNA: TGTGCCAGCAGCGAATCAGGGGGCTTGAACACTGAAGCTTTCTTT. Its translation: CASSESGGLNTEAFF. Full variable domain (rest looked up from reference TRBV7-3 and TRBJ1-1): GAGVSQTPSNKVTEKGKYVELRCDPISGHTALYWYRQSLGQGPEFLIYFQGTGAADDSGLPNDRFFAVRPEGSVSTLKIQRTERGDSAVYLCASSESGGLNTEAFFGQGTRLTVV.

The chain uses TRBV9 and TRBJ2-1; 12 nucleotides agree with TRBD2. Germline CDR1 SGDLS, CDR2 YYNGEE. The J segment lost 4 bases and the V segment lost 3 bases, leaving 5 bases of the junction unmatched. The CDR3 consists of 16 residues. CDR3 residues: CASSDGLAGLYNEQFF. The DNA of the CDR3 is TGTGCCAGCAGCGACGGACTAGCGGGGTTGTACAATGAGCAGTTCTTC.

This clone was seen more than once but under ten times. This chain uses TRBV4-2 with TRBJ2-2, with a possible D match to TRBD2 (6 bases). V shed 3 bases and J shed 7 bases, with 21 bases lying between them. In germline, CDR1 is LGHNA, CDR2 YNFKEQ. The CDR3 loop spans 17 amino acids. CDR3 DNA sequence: TGTGCCAGCAGCCACGAAAGCCGACTAGTTGGGGGCGGGGAGCTGTTTTTT. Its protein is CASSHESRLVGGGELFF.

CDR3 DNA: TGTGCCAGCAGTTACTCGGACAGACCCTACGAGCAGTACTTC. This codes for CASSYSDRPYEQYF. The chain combines TRBV6-6 with TRBJ2-7; D possibly corresponds to TRBD1 (6 bases). The V and J ends lost 0 bases and 2 bases respectively, with 8 bases between them. The length of the CDR3 is 14 residues. Germline loops: CDR1 MNHNY, CDR2 SVGAGI (reference sequence).

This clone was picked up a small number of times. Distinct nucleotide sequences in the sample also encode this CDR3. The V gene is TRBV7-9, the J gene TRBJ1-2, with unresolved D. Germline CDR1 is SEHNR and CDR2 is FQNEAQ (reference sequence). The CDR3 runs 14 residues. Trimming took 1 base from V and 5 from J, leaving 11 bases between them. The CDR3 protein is CASSLGAGRYGYTF. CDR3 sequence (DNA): TGTGCCAGCAGCTTAGGGGCAGGAAGGTATGGCTACACCTTC.

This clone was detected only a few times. The CDR3 spells CASRRPGLLMNTEAFF. CDR3 nucleotides: TGTGCCAGCCGCCGACCAGGTCTCCTCATGAACACTGAAGCTTTCTTT. J is TRBJ1-1 and V is TRBV27; D is unresolved. The germline V gene encodes CDR1 MNHEY and CDR2 SMNVEV (reference sequence). V shed 8 bases and J shed 0 bases, with 19 bases lying between them. The CDR3 sequence is 16 residues long.

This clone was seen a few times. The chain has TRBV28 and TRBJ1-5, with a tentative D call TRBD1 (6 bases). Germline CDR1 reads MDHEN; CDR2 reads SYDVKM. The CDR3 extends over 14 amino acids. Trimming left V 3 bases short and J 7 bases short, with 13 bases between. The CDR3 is CASSLGGAGQPQHF. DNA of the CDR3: TGTGCCAGCAGTTTGGGGGGGGCAGGACAGCCCCAGCATTTT.

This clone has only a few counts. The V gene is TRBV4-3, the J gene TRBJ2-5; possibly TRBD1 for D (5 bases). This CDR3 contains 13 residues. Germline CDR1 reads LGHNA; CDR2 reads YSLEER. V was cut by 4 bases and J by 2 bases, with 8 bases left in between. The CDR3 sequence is CASSPQGQETQYF. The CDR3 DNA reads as TGCGCCAGCAGCCCCCAGGGACAAGAGACCCAGTACTTC.

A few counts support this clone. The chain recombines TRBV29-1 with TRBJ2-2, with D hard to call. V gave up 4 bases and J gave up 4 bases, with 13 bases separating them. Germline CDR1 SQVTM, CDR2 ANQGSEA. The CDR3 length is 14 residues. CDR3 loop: CSVVVGASTGELFF. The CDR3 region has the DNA TGCAGCGTTGTAGTCGGAGCTTCCACCGGGGAGCTGTTTTTT.

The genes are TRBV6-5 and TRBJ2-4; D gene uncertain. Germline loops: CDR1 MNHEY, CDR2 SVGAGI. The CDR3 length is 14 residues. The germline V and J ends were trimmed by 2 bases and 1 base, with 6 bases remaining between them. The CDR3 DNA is TGTGCCAGCAGTTACGACTGGGCCAAAAACATTCAGTACTTC. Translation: CASSYDWAKNIQYF.

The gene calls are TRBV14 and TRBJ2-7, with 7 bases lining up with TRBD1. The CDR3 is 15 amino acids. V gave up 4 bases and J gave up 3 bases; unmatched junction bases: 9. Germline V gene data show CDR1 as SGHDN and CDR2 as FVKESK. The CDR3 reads CASSPTGVVSYEQYF. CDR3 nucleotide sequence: TGTGCCAGCAGCCCAACAGGGGTTGTAAGCTACGAGCAGTACTTC.

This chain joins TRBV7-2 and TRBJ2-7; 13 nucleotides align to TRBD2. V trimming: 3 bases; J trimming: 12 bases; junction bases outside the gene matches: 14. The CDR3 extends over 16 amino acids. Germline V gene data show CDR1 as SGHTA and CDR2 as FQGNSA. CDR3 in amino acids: CASSFGILTSGRGLYF. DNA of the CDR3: TGTGCCAGCAGCTTCGGTATTCTAACTAGCGGGAGGGGGTTGTACTTC.

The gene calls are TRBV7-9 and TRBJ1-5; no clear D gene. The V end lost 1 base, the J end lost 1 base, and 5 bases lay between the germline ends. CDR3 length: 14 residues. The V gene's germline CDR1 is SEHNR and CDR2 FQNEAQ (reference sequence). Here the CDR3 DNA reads TGTGCCAGCAGCTTAGGGGAGAGCAATCAGCCCCAGCATTTT. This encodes CASSLGESNQPQHF.

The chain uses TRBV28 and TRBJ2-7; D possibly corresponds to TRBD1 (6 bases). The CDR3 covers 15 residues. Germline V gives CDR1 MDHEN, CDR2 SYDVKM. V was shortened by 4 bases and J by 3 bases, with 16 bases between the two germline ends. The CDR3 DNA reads TGTGCCAGCAGTTCCTCCGGGACACTGAACTACGAGCAGTACTTC. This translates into CASSSSGTLNYEQYF.

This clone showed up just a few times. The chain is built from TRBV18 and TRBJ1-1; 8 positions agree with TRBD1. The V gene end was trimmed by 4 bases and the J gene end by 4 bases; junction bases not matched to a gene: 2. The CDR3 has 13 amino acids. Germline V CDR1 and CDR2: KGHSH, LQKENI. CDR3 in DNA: TGTGCCAGCTCACAGGACAGGGTCACTGAAGCTTTCTTT. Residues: CASSQDRVTEAFF. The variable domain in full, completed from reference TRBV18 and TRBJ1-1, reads NAGVMQNPRHLVRRRGQEARLRCSPMKGHSHVYWYRQLPEEGLKFMVYLQKENIIDESGMPKERFSAEFPKEGPSILRIQQVVRGDSAAYFCASSQDRVTEAFFGQGTRLTVV.

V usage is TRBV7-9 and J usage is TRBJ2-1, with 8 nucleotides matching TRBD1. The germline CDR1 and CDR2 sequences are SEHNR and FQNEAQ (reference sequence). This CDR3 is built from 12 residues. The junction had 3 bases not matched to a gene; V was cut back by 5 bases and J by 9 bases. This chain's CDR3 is CASSEDRGEQFF. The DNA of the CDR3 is TGTGCCAGCAGCGAAGACAGGGGTGAGCAGTTCTTC.

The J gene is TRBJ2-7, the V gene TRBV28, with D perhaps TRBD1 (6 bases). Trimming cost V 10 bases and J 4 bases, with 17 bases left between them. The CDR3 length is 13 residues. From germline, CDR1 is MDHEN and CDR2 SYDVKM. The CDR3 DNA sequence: TGTGCCAAAACAGGGACCCCATCATACGAGCAGTACTTC. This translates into CAKTGTPSYEQYF.

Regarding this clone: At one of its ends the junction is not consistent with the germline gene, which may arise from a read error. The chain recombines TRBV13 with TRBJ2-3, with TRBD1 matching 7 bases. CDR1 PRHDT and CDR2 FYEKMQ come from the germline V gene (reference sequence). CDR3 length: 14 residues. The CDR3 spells CASTLTGGTDTQYF. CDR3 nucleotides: TGTGCCAGCACCTTAACAGGGGGCACAGATACGCAGTATTTT. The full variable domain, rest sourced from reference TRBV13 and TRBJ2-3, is AAGVIQSPRHLIKEKRETATLKCYPIPRHDTVYWYQQGPGQDPQFLISFYEKMQSDKGSIPDRFSAQQFSDYHSELNMSSLELGDSALYFCASTLTGGTDTQYFGPGTRLTVL.